The next 20 T cell receptor beta chains were all read from a single sample in a study of a mutant IDH1 vaccine in newly diagnosed glioma. Method: immunoSEQ multiplex PCR; TCRdb's copy keeps in-frame clones and lacks some. The data hold tens of thousands of clones, with 81% observed a single time. Their antigen targets remain unknown. Indicated time point: week 23, last vaccination. One vaccine dose held 300 ug of mutant IDH1 20-mer peptide and came with topical imiquimod. The material was PBMCs, obtained from a glioma patient whose treatment included an IDH1 peptide vaccine. The receptors originated from a man in his forties with glioma.

This clone has a handful of counts. Other nucleotide sequences from this sample produce the same CDR3. V is TRBV6-5 and J is TRBJ1-1, with D maybe TRBD1 (5 bases). The length of the CDR3 is 13 residues. The ends were cut back, 6 bases at V and 2 bases at J, with 10 bases in the middle. Germline V gene sequence: CDR1 MNHEY, CDR2 SVGAGI. CDR3: CASSPGANTEAFF. The CDR3 coding sequence is TGTGCCAGCAGCCCCGGGGCAAACACTGAAGCTTTCTTT.

The rearrangement links TRBV5-1 to TRBJ2-4; 7 nucleotides agree with TRBD1. Unmatched junction bases numbered 5, after V lost 4 bases and J lost 4 bases. The CDR3 covers 14 residues. CDR1 and CDR2 (germline): SGHRS, YFSETQ. Here the CDR3 reads CASSLGTAKNIQYF. Here the CDR3 DNA reads TGCGCCAGCAGCCTAGGGACAGCAAAAAACATTCAGTACTTC.

This clone is a singleton in its sample. The J gene is TRBJ1-5, the V gene TRBV27; 7 bases align to TRBD1. CDR1 MNHEY and CDR2 SMNVEV come from the germline V gene (reference sequence). V lost 8 bases and J lost 11; bases outside the gene matches: 9. The length of the CDR3 is 12 residues. CDR3 in DNA: TGTGCCAGCCGAACAGGGGCCGGGGCCCAGCATTTT. Protein sequence: CASRTGAGAQHF.

The chain has TRBV18 and TRBJ2-2, with a weak D call TRBD1 (6 bases). In germline, CDR1 is KGHSH, CDR2 LQKENI. There are 16 residues in the CDR3. Trimming shortened V by 3 bases and J by 0 bases, and 11 bases separated the two germline ends. CDR3 sequence (DNA): TGTGCCAGCTCACCGGGACACCGCTCGAACACCGGGGAGCTGTTTTTT. The encoded protein is CASSPGHRSNTGELFF.

The table lists this clone with a few counts. The chain uses TRBV2 and TRBJ1-1; no firm D call. CDR1 and CDR2 (germline): SNHLY, FYNNEI. This CDR3 has 15 residues. V shed 2 bases and J shed 1 base, with 11 bases lying between them. The CDR3 nucleotides read TGTGCCAGCAGTGAATCGAGAACAGAGAACACTGAAGCTTTCTTT. Translating it yields CASSESRTENTEAFF.

This clone is a singleton in its sample. The chain couples TRBV27 to TRBJ1-2; the D is unclear. Germline CDR1 MNHEY, CDR2 SMNVEV (reference sequence). V was trimmed by 0 bases and J by 7 bases, leaving 18 bases between them. The CDR3 extends over 16 amino acids. The DNA for the CDR3 is TGTGCCAGCAGTTTATCTCCCCCTGGTGGGGTCGGTGGCTACACCTTC. Encoded protein: CASSLSPPGGVGGYTF.

This chain uses TRBV5-4 with TRBJ2-7; no reliable D call. The germline CDR1 and CDR2 sequences are SGHNT and YYREEE (reference sequence). The length of the CDR3 is 12 residues. The ends were cut back, 3 bases at V and 3 bases at J, with 7 bases in the middle. This chain's CDR3 is CASSSDNYEQYF. In DNA form, the CDR3 reads TGTGCCAGCAGCTCCGACAACTACGAGCAGTACTTC.

The V and J genes are TRBV4-3 and TRBJ2-5; D is unresolved. Near its end, the DNA agrees better with TRBJ2-7, so the J call may be wrong. The CDR3 consists of 14 residues. The germline CDR1 and CDR2 sequences are LGHNA and YSLEER. The CDR3 DNA follows: TGCGCCAGCAGCCAAACAAGAACCGGCCACGAGCAGTACTTC. This codes for CASSQTRTGHEQYF.

The J gene is TRBJ2-5, the V gene TRBV10-3; D is ambiguous. Trimming stripped 4 bases from V and 0 bases from J, with 6 bases between. The CDR3 is made up of 13 amino acids. Germline values: CDR1 ENHRY, CDR2 SYGVKD. This CDR3 reads CAISVRNQETQYF. DNA of the CDR3: TGTGCCATCAGTGTTCGAAACCAAGAGACCCAGTACTTC.

The rearrangement uses TRBV5-4 and TRBJ2-7, with D perhaps TRBD1 (6 bases). The CDR3 consists of 16 residues. The ends were cut back, 4 bases at V and 5 bases at J, with 22 bases in the middle. Per germline, CDR1 SGHNT and CDR2 YYREEE (reference sequence). The CDR3 DNA follows: TGTGCCAGCAGCAGACTCCGGGACACCCTAGAACACGAGCAGTACTTC. The encoded protein is CASSRLRDTLEHEQYF. Filled out from reference TRBV5-4 and TRBJ2-7, the complete variable domain reads ETGVTQSPTHLIKTRGQQVTLRCSSQSGHNTVSWYQQALGQGPQFIFQYYREEENGRGNFPPRFSGLQFPNYSSELNVNALELDDSALYLCASSRLRDTLEHEQYFGPGTRLTVT.

The chain is built from TRBV10-1 and TRBJ1-1; TRBD1 is a possible D gene (5 bases). This CDR3 has 12 amino acids. Looked up from germline, CDR1 is WNHNN and CDR2 is SYGVQD (reference sequence). V shed 8 bases and J shed 1 base, with 8 bases lying between them. CDR3 region: CASGDRNTEAFF. In nucleotides, the CDR3 is TGCGCCAGCGGCGACAGGAACACTGAAGCTTTCTTT.

The chain has TRBV28 and TRBJ2-7; the match to TRBD2 covers 12 bases. V dropped 2 bases and J dropped 2; count of bases not matched to a gene: 1. The CDR3 runs to 15 residues. Germline-derived CDR1 and CDR2 are MDHEN and SYDVKM. The DNA of the CDR3 is TGTGCCAGCAGTTTAAGGACTAGCGGGGCCTACGAGCAGTACTTC. This translates into CASSLRTSGAYEQYF.

This sequence joins TRBV4-1 and TRBJ2-5; 8 bases are shared with TRBD1. The V segment lost 1 base and the J segment 4 bases; nucleotides outside the gene matches: 5. Germline V gene data show CDR1 as MGHRA and CDR2 as YSYEKL. This CDR3 has 15 residues. CDR3 protein: CASSQGQGARETQYF. CDR3 nucleotide sequence: TGCGCCAGCAGCCAAGGGCAGGGGGCGAGAGAGACCCAGTACTTC.

The J gene is TRBJ2-7, the V gene TRBV6-1; tentatively, D is TRBD1 (6 bases). The CDR3 covers 15 residues. Trimming cost V 0 bases and J 3 bases, with 12 bases left between them. The V gene's germline CDR1 is MNHNS and CDR2 SASEGT. CDR3: CASSEAGHINYEQYF. For the CDR3, the DNA is TGTGCCAGCAGTGAAGCGGGACACATCAACTACGAGCAGTACTTC.

The V and J genes are TRBV6-1 and TRBJ2-1, with 9 bases matching TRBD2. Germline values: CDR1 MNHNS, CDR2 SASEGT. Trimming cost V 3 bases and J 9 bases; bases outside gene matches: 9. This CDR3 is 15 amino acids long. The CDR3 DNA is TGTGCCAGCAGTGACACTGGTCTAGCGGGGTTTGAGCAGTTCTTC. Its protein is CASSDTGLAGFEQFF.

The CDR3: CASSQSFNNEQFF. The CDR3 DNA reads TGCGCCAGCAGCCAATCCTTTAACAATGAGCAGTTCTTC. V and J are TRBV4-3 and TRBJ2-1; D is unresolved. Trimming pared 2 bases from V and 5 bases from J, leaving 7 bases between. CDR1 and CDR2 from the germline V gene are LGHNA and YSLEER. The CDR3 has 13 residues.

V is TRBV2 and J is TRBJ1-1; a possible D gene is TRBD1 (5 bases). V was shortened by 2 bases and J by 10 bases, with 17 bases between the two germline ends. Germline loops: CDR1 SNHLY, CDR2 FYNNEI. The CDR3 consists of 14 residues. This CDR3 is CASSERPGGIGAFF. CDR3 bases: TGTGCCAGCAGTGAAAGGCCGGGGGGGATAGGAGCTTTCTTT.

The sample holds one count of this clone. The V and J genes are TRBV11-3 and TRBJ2-7; either TRBD1 or TRBD2 may fit D (5 bases each). CDR1 and CDR2 (germline): SGHNT, YENEEA. This CDR3 is built from 14 residues. The germline V and J ends were trimmed by 8 bases and 3 bases, with 17 bases remaining between them. The CDR3 protein is CASGPSAGSYEQYF. CDR3 DNA: TGTGCCAGCGGTCCCTCGGCAGGGAGCTACGAGCAGTACTTC.

J is TRBJ2-7 and V is TRBV27; 13 positions match TRBD2. V trimming: 2 bases; J trimming: 3 bases; junction bases outside the gene matches: 4. The CDR3 contains 16 residues. Germline V gene sequence: CDR1 MNHEY, CDR2 SMNVEV (reference sequence). The CDR3 DNA reads TGTGCCAGCAGTTTAATACTAGCGGGGGGGTACTACGAGCAGTACTTC. It yields the protein CASSLILAGGYYEQYF.

The rearrangement uses TRBV9 and TRBJ2-7; D is ambiguous. The CDR3 is made up of 14 amino acids. In germline, CDR1 is SGDLS, CDR2 YYNGEE. The V end was cut by 0 bases, the J end by 6 bases, with 13 bases between. CDR3 residues: CASSVAVSPCEQYF. Here the CDR3 DNA reads TGTGCCAGCAGCGTAGCCGTTAGCCCCTGCGAGCAGTACTTC.